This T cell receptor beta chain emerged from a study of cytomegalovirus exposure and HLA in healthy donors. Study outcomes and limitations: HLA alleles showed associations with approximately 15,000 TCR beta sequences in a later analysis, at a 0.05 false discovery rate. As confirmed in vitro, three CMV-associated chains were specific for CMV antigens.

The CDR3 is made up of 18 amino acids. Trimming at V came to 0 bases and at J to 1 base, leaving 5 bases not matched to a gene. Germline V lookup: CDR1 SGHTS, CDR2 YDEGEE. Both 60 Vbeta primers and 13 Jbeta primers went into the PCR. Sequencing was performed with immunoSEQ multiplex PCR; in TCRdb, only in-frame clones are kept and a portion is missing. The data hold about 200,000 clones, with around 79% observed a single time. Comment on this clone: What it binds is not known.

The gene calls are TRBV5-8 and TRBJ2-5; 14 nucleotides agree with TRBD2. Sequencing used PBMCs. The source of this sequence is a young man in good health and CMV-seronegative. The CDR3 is CASSLGLAGGRTQETQYF. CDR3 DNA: TGTGCCAGCAGCTTGGGACTAGCGGGGGGGAGAACCCAAGAGACCCAGTACTTC.